This T cell receptor (beta chain) came from a study of cytomegalovirus exposure and HLA in healthy donors. Study results and caveats: The likely origin of a cluster of highly shared sequence variants was a sequencing artifact. Owing to their indistinguishability, certain V segments, notably TRBV6-2 and TRBV6-3, were excluded. Over 15,000 TCR beta sequences were associated with HLA alleles at 0.05 false discovery rate in a later analysis.

Trimming left V 1 base short and J 2 bases short, with 12 bases between. The CDR3 has 15 residues. Germline CDR1 is GTSNPN and CDR2 is SVGIG (reference sequence). In the PCR, 60 Vbeta and 13 Jbeta primers were used. Assay: immunoSEQ multiplex PCR; the TCRdb copy retains only in-frame clones and omits some. Of fewer than 85,000 clones listed, over 60% are singletons. A word on this clone: The antigen is not known.

The rearrangement links TRBV30 to TRBJ1-5, with no clear D. Sequenced material: PBMCs. The TCR originated in a woman aged 40-49 years in good health and CMV-seropositive. CDR3 in DNA: TGTGCCTGGAGTGCGGGTGGGAGAGGCAATCAGCCCCAGCATTTT. Protein sequence: CAWSAGGRGNQPQHF. Based on the CDR3 plus reference TRBV30 and TRBJ1-5, the full variable domain is SQTIHQWPATLVQPVGSPLSLECTVEGTSNPNLYWYRQAAGRGLQLLFYSVGIGQISSEVPQNLSASRPQDRQFILSSKKLLLSDSGFYLCAWSAGGRGNQPQHFGDGTRLSIL.